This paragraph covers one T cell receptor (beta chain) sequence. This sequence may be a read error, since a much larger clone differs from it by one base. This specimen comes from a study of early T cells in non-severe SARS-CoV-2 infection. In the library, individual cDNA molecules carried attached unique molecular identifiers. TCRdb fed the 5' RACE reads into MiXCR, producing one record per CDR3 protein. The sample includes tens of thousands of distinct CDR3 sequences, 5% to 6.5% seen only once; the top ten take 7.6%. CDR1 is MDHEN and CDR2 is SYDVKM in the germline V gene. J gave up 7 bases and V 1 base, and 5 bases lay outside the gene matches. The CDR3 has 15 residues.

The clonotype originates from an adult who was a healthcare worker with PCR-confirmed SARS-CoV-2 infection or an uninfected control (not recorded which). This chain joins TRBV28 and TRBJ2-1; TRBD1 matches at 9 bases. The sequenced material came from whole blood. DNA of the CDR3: TGTGCCAGCAGTTTATCGGGACAGGGCAATAATGAGCAGTTCTTC. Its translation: CASSLSGQGNNEQFF.